One sample yielded the 16 T cell receptor beta chains listed below, sequenced in a study of identical twins. Using its own MiXCR run on the 5' RACE reads, TCRdb lists one record per CDR3 protein. The sample gives 500,000 to 600,000 distinct CDR3 sequences, about 20% of which show up once; roughly 0.91% is in the top ten. This sample also appeared in a second study, on T cells expressing NK-cell markers.

The sequenced material came from CD4+ T cells sorted from blood. The receptors were sampled from a woman between 18 and 29 years old in good health.

This chain links TRBV12-3 or TRBV12-4 with TRBJ2-7; 9 nucleotides agree with TRBD1. This CDR3 spans 14 amino acids. Trimming at V came to 5 bases and at J to 6 bases, leaving 8 bases not matched to a gene. The CDR3 is CASSPTDRGTEQYF. In DNA form, the CDR3 reads TGTGCCAGCAGTCCGACCGACAGGGGGACCGAGCAGTACTTC.

This clonotype turned up a few times. The chain joins TRBV7-9 to TRBJ2-2, with D possibly being TRBD1 (5 bases). Germline V gene data show CDR1 as SEHNR and CDR2 as FQNEAQ (reference sequence). The V end was cut by 2 bases, the J end by 4 bases, with 11 bases between. The CDR3 has 15 amino acids. The CDR3: CASSLQTVITGELFF. The CDR3 coding sequence is TGTGCCAGCAGCTTACAGACAGTTATCACCGGGGAGCTGTTTTTT.

The V gene is TRBV20-1, the J gene TRBJ1-1, with D perhaps matching TRBD1 (5 bases). Trimming took off 6 bases at V and 2 bases at J, with 16 bases between the two ends. Looked up from germline, CDR1 is DFQATT and CDR2 is SNEGSKA (reference sequence). The CDR3 is 14 amino acids. The CDR3 DNA is TGCAGTGCAGCCGGGGGGGGAGGAAACACTGAAGCTTTCTTT. The encoded protein is CSAAGGGGNTEAFF.

V is TRBV20-1 and J is TRBJ1-6, with TRBD1 matching 9 bases. V gave up 1 base and J gave up 8 bases; unmatched junction bases: 9. The CDR3 extends over 16 amino acids. CDR1 is DFQATT and CDR2 is SNEGSKA in the germline V gene (reference sequence). The CDR3 DNA follows: TGCAGTGCTAGAGTCCCCGGACAGGGGATGGATTCACCCCTCCACTTT. Its translation is CSARVPGQGMDSPLHF.

This clonotype was counted between two and nine times. The chain employs TRBV20-1 and TRBJ2-1; D possibly corresponds to TRBD2 (6 bases). In germline, CDR1 is DFQATT, CDR2 SNEGSKA (reference sequence). The CDR3 sequence is 13 residues long. V shed 0 bases and J shed 9 bases, with 12 bases lying between them. CDR3 protein: CSARDSGVGEQFF. In DNA form, the CDR3 reads TGCAGTGCTAGAGATTCGGGGGTGGGTGAGCAGTTCTTC.

The genes are TRBV3-1 and TRBJ2-6; D may be TRBD1 (6 bases). V lost 4 bases and J 3 bases, leaving 10 bases between the germline ends. The CDR3 is made up of 15 amino acids. Germline assignment: CDR1 LGHDT and CDR2 YNNKEL (reference sequence). The CDR3 nucleotides are TGTGCCAGCAGCCCACAGGGTTTTGGGGCCAACGTCCTGACTTTC. Protein: CASSPQGFGANVLTF.

In its sample, this clonotype was seen a few times. The V call is TRBV2, the J call TRBJ2-2; D perhaps matches TRBD1 (6 bases). This CDR3 has 13 residues. V was clipped by 6 bases and J by 8 bases, with 13 bases between them. Per germline, CDR1 SNHLY and CDR2 FYNNEI. CDR3 protein: CASSPNREGELFF. CDR3 sequence (DNA): TGTGCCAGCAGCCCAAACAGGGAGGGGGAGCTGTTTTTT.

The genes are TRBV20-1 and TRBJ2-7, with D unresolved. V dropped 5 bases and J dropped 3 bases, with 8 bases sitting between them. Germline assignment: CDR1 DFQATT and CDR2 SNEGSKA (reference sequence). There are 11 residues in the CDR3. CDR3 sequence reads: CSASNIYEQYF. CDR3 sequence (DNA): TGCAGTGCTTCGAATATCTACGAGCAGTACTTC.

The rearrangement links TRBV6-1 to TRBJ2-1, with 14 positions matching TRBD2. Germline-derived CDR1 and CDR2 are MNHNS and SASEGT. The CDR3 sequence is 17 residues long. The J segment lost 13 bases and the V segment lost 5 bases, leaving 16 bases of the junction unmatched. In DNA, the CDR3 is TGTGCCAGCAGTACACGGGGGACTAGCGGGAGTAGGGGGGCCCAGTTCTTC. Translation gives CASSTRGTSGSRGAQFF.

The count of this clonotype is one. CDR3 protein: CASSTGTQPQHF. In DNA, the CDR3 is TGTGCCAGCTCAACAGGGACCCAGCCCCAGCATTTT. The chain recombines TRBV18 with TRBJ1-5, with D maybe TRBD1 (6 bases). Trimming left V 5 bases short and J 7 bases short, with 9 bases between. The CDR3 covers 12 residues. Germline lookup yields CDR1 KGHSH and CDR2 LQKENI.

The chain combines TRBV2 with TRBJ2-2; 8 nucleotides line up with TRBD2. The CDR3 sequence is 17 residues long. V was pared by 6 bases and J by 0 bases, with 9 bases of the junction left unmatched. Germline-derived CDR1 and CDR2 are SNHLY and FYNNEI. CDR3 bases: TGTGCCAGCAGGGACGGGCCGGGAGGGGCGAACACCGGGGAGCTGTTTTTT. It encodes CASRDGPGGANTGELFF.

In this sample, this clonotype turned up a few times. DNA of the CDR3: TGCAGTGCTAGCGCCGGGGAGCCCCAGCATTTT. It translates to CSASAGEPQHF. The chain combines TRBV20-1 with TRBJ1-5, with unresolved D. Germline lookup yields CDR1 DFQATT and CDR2 SNEGSKA (reference sequence). Trimming left V 3 bases short and J 8 bases short, with 8 bases between. There are 11 residues in the CDR3.

As DNA, the CDR3 is TGTGCCAGCAGCCAAGATCTGAGGCTAGCAGTCTACGAGCAGTACTTC. It is translated as CASSQDLRLAVYEQYF. The chain links TRBV3-1 to TRBJ2-7; a weak D match, TRBD2 (5 bases). This CDR3 comprises 16 residues. The V end lost 0 bases, the J end lost 3 bases, and 15 bases lay between the germline ends. The germline CDR1 and CDR2 sequences are LGHDT and YNNKEL (reference sequence).

The J gene is TRBJ2-5, the V gene TRBV5-1; 7 positions agree with TRBD1. The CDR3 totals 15 residues. Germline assignment: CDR1 SGHRS and CDR2 YFSETQ. Unmatched junction bases numbered 6, after V lost 2 bases and J lost 2 bases. This CDR3 reads CASSLPGQSQETQYF. The CDR3 nucleotides are TGCGCCAGCAGCTTACCGGGACAGTCGCAAGAGACCCAGTACTTC.

The rearrangement uses TRBV7-9 and TRBJ1-2; D is unresolved. V lost 5 bases, J lost 2 bases, and 12 bases lay in between. The CDR3 contains 14 residues. Germline V gives CDR1 SEHNR, CDR2 FQNEAQ (reference sequence). The CDR3 region is CASSQPVLNYGYTF. The CDR3 DNA follows: TGTGCCAGCAGCCAGCCGGTATTAAACTATGGCTACACCTTC.

V usage is TRBV13 and J usage is TRBJ2-7; D not resolved. The germline V gene encodes CDR1 PRHDT and CDR2 FYEKMQ (reference sequence). This CDR3 contains 18 residues. Trimming took 4 bases from V and 4 from J, leaving 26 bases between them. This chain's CDR3 is CASSSRTSQVLDKYEQYF. In DNA, the CDR3 is TGTGCCAGCAGCTCGCGGACCTCCCAGGTCCTCGACAAATACGAGCAGTACTTC.